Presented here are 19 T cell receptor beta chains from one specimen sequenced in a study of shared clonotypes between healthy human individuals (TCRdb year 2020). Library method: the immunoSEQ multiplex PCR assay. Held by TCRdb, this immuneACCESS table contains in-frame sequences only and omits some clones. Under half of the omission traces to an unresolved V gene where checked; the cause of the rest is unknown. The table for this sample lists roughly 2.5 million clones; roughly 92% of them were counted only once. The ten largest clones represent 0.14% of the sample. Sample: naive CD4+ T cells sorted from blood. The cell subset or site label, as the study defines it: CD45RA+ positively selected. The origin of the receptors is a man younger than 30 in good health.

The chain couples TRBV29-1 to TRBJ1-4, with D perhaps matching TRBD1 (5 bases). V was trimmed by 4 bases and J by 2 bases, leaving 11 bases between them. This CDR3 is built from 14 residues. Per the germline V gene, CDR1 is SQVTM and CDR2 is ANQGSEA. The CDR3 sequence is CSVGREGTNEKLFF. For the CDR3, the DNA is TGCAGCGTTGGCAGGGAGGGGACTAATGAAAAACTGTTTTTT.

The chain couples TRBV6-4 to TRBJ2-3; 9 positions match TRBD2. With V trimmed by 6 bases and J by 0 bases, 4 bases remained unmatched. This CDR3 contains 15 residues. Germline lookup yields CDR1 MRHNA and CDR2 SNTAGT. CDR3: CASSFTSGSTDTQYF. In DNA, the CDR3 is TGTGCCAGCAGCTTTACTAGCGGGAGCACAGATACGCAGTATTTT.

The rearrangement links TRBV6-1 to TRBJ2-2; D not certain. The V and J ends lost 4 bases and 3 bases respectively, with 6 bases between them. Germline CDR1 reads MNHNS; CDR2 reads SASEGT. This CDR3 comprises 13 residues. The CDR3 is CASSVKYTGELFF. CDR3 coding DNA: TGTGCCAGCAGTGTAAAGTACACCGGGGAGCTGTTTTTT.

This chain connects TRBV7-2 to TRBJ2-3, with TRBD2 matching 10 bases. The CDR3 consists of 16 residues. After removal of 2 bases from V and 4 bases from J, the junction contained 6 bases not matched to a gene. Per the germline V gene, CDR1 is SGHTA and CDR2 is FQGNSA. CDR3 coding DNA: TGTGCCAGCAGCTTAATTTCTAGCGGGAGCGCAGATACGCAGTATTTT. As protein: CASSLISSGSADTQYF.

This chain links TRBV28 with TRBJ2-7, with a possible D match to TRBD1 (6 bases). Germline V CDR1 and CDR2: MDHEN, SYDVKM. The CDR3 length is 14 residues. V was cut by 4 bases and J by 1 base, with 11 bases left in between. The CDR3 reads CASSSGDGSYEQYF. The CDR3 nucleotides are TGTGCCAGCAGTTCAGGGGACGGATCCTACGAGCAGTACTTC.

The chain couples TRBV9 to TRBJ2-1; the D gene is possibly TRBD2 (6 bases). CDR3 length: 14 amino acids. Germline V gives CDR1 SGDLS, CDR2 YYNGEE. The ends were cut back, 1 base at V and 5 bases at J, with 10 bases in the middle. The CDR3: CASSVTGLNNEQFF. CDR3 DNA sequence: TGTGCCAGCAGCGTAACAGGACTAAACAATGAGCAGTTCTTC.

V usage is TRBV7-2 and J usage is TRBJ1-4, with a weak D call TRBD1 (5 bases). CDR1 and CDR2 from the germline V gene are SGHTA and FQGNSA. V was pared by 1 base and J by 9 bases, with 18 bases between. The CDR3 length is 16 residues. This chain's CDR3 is CASSLVWHRGTKKLFF. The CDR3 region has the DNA TGTGCCAGCAGCTTAGTGTGGCACCGTGGGACGAAAAAACTGTTTTTT. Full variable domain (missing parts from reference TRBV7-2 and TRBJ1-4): GAGVSQSPSNKVTEKGKDVELRCDPISGHTALYWYRQSLGQGLEFLIYFQGNSAPDKSGLPSDRFSAERTGGSVSTLTIQRTQQEDSAVYLCASSLVWHRGTKKLFFGSGTQLSVL.

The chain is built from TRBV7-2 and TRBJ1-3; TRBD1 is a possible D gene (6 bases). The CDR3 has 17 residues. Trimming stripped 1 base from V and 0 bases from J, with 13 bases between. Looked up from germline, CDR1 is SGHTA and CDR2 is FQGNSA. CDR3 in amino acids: CASSLGPRTVSGNTIYF. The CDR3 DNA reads TGTGCCAGCAGCTTAGGCCCCAGGACAGTCTCTGGAAACACCATATATTTT.

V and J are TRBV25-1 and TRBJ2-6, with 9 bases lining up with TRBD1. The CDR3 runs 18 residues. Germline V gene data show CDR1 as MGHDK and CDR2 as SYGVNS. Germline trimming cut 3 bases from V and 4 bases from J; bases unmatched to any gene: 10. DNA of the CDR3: TGTGCCAGCAGTGAGGCTCCCGGGACAGGGCCGGGGGCCAACGTCCTGACTTTC. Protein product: CASSEAPGTGPGANVLTF.

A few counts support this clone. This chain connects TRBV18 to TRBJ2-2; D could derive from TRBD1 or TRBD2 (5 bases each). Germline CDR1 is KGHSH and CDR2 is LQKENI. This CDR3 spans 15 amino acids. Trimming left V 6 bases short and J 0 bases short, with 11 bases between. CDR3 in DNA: TGTGCCAGCTCGGGGGACCTTCCGAACACCGGGGAGCTGTTTTTT. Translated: CASSGDLPNTGELFF.

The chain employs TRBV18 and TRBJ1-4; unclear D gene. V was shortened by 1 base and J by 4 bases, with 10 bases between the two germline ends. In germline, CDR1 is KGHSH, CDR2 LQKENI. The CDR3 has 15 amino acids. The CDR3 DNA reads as TGTGCCAGCTCACCACAGTCCGTTGTTAATGAAAAACTGTTTTTT. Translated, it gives CASSPQSVVNEKLFF.

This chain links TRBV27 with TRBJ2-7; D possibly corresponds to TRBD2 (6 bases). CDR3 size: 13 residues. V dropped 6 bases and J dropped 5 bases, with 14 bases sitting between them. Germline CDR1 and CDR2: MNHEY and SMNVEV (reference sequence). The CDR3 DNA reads TGTGCCAGCAGAAGGACGGGGGTTAACGAGCAGTACTTC. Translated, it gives CASRRTGVNEQYF.

CDR3 residues: CATSERLNTEAFF. In DNA form, the CDR3 reads TGTGCCACCAGCGAACGGTTAAACACTGAAGCTTTCTTT. V and J are TRBV15 and TRBJ1-1; D is ambiguous. The CDR3 is 13 residues long. Deletions cut 5 bases from V and 2 bases from J, with 9 bases between. Looked up from germline, CDR1 is LNHNV and CDR2 is YYDKDF (reference sequence). The variable domain in full, completed from reference TRBV15 and TRBJ1-1, reads DAMVIQNPRYQVTQFGKPVTLSCSQTLNHNVMYWYQQKSSQAPKLLFHYYDKDFNNEADTPDNFQSRRPNTSFCFLDIRSPGLGDTAMYLCATSERLNTEAFFGQGTRLTVV.

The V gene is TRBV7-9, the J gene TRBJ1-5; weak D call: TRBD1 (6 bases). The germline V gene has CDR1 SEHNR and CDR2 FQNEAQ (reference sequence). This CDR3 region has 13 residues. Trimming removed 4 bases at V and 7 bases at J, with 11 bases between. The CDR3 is CASSSTGFQPQHF. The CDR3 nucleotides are TGTGCCAGCAGCTCGACAGGTTTCCAGCCCCAGCATTTT. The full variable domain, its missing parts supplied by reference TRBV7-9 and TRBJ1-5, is DTGVSQNPRHKITKRGQNVTFRCDPISEHNRLYWYRQTLGQGPEFLTYFQNEAQLEKSRLLSDRFSAERPKGSFSTLEIQRTEQGDSAMYLCASSSTGFQPQHFGDGTRLSIL.

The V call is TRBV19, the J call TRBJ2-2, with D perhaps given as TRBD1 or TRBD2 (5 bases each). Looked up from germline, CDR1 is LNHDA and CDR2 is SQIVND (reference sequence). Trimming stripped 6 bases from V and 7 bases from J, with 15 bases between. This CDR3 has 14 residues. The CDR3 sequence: CASRRGGAGGELFF. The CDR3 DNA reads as TGTGCCAGTAGACGAGGTGGGGCGGGCGGGGAGCTGTTTTTT.

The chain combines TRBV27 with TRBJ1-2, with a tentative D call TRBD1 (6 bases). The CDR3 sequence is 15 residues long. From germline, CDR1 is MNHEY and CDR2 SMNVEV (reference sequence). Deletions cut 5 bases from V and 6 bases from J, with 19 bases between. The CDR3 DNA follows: TGTGCCAGCAGTGTATTTGGGGGGCCCGTTAATGGCTACACCTTC. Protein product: CASSVFGGPVNGYTF.

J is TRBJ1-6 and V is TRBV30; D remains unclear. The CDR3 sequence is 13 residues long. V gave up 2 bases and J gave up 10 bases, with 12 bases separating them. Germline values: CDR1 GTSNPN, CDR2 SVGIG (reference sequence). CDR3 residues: CAWSRTIGSPLHF. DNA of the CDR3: TGTGCCTGGAGTAGGACCATTGGCTCACCCCTCCACTTT.

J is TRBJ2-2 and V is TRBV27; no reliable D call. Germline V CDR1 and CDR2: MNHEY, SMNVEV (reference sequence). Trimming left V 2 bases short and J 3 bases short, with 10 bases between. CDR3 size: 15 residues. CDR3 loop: CASSLTPQYTGELFF. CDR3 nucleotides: TGTGCCAGCAGTTTAACCCCACAGTACACCGGGGAGCTGTTTTTT.

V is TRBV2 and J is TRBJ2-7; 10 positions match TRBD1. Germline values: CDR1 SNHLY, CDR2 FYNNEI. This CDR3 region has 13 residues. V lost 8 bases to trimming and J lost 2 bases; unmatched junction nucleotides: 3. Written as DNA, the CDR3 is TGTGCCAGCGGACAGGGGGTACCCTACGAGCAGTACTTC. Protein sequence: CASGQGVPYEQYF.